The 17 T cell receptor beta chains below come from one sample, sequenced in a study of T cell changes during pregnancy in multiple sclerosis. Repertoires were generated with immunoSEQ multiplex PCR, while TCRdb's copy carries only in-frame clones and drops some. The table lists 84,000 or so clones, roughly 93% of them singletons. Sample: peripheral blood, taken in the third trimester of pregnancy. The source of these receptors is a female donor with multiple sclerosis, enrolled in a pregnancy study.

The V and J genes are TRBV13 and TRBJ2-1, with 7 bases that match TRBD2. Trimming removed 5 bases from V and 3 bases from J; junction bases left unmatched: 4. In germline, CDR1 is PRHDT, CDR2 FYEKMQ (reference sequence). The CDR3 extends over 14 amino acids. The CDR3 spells CASSGGGIYNEQFF. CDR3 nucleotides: TGTGCCAGCAGCGGGGGGGGAATCTACAATGAGCAGTTCTTC.

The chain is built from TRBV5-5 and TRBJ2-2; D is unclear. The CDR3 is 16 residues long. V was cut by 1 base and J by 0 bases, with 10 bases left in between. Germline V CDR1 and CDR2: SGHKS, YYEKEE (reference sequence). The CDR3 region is CASSLRFYPNTGELFF. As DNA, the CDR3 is TGTGCCAGCAGCTTGCGATTCTATCCGAACACCGGGGAGCTGTTTTTT.

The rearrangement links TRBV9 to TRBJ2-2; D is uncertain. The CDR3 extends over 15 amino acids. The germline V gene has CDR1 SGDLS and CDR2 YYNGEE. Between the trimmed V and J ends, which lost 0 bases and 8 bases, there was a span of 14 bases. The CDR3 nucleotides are TGTGCCAGCAGCGTAGGATTCCCTCCTACGGGGGAGCTGTTTTTT. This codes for CASSVGFPPTGELFF.

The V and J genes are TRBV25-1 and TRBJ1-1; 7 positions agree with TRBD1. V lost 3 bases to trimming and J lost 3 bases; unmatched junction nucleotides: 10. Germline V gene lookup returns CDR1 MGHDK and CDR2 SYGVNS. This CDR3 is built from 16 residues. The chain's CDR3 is CASSDSTGAGHTEAFF. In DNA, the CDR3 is TGTGCCAGCAGTGATTCCACAGGGGCCGGGCACACTGAAGCTTTCTTT.

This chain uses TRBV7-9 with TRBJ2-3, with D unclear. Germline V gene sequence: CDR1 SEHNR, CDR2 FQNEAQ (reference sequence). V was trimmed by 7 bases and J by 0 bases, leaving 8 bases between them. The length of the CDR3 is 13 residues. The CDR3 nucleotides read TGTGCCAGCACCCACGGGAGCACAGATACGCAGTATTTT. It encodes CASTHGSTDTQYF.

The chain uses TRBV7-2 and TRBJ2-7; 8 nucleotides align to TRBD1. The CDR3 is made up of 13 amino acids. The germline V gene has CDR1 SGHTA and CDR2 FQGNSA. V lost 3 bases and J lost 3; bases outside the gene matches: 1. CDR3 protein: CASSFGQGYEQYF. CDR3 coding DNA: TGTGCCAGCAGCTTTGGACAGGGCTACGAGCAGTACTTC.

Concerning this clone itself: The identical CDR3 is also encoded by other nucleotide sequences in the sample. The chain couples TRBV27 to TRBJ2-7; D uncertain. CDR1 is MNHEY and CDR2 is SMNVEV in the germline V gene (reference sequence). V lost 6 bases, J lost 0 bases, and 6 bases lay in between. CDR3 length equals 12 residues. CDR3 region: CASSPSSYEQYF. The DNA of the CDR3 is TGTGCCAGCAGCCCCAGCTCCTACGAGCAGTACTTC.

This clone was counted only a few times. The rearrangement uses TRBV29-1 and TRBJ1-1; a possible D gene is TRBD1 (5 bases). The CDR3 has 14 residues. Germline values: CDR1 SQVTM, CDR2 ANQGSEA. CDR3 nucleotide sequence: TGCAGTGCCCGCAGGGAATTATTGAACACTGAAGCTTTCTTT. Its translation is CSARRELLNTEAFF. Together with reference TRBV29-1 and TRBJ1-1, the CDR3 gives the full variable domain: SAVISQKPSRDICQRGTSLTIQCQVDSQVTMMFWYRQQPGQSLTLIATANQGSEATYESGFVIDKFPISRPNLTFSTLTVSNMSPEDSSIYLCSARRELLNTEAFFGQGTRLTVV.

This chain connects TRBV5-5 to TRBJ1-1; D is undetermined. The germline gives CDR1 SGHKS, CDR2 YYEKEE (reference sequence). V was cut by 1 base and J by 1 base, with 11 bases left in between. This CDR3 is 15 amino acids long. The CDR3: CASSLFWAANTEAFF. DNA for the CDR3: TGTGCCAGCAGCTTGTTCTGGGCAGCGAACACTGAAGCTTTCTTT. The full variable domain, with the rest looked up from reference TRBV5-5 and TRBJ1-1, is DAGVTQSPTHLIKTRGQQVTLRCSPISGHKSVSWYQQVLGQGPQFIFQYYEKEERGRGNFPDRFSARQFPNYSSELNVNALLLGDSALYLCASSLFWAANTEAFFGQGTRLTVV.

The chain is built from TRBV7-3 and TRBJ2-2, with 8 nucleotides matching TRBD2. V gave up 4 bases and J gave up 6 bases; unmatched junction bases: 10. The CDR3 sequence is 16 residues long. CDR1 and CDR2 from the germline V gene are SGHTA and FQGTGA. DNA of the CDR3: TGTGCCAGCAGCTCAATGAGCGGGAGCGGGGCCGGGGAGCTGTTTTTT. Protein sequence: CASSSMSGSGAGELFF. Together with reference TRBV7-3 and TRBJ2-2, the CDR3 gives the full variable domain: GAGVSQTPSNKVTEKGKYVELRCDPISGHTALYWYRQSLGQGPEFLIYFQGTGAADDSGLPNDRFFAVRPEGSVSTLKIQRTERGDSAVYLCASSSMSGSGAGELFFGEGSRLTVL.

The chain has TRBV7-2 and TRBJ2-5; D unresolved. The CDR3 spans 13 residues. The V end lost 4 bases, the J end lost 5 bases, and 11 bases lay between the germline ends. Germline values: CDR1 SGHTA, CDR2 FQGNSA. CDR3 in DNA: TGTGCCAGCAGCTCTGACACCGCGGAGACCCAGTACTTC. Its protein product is CASSSDTAETQYF.

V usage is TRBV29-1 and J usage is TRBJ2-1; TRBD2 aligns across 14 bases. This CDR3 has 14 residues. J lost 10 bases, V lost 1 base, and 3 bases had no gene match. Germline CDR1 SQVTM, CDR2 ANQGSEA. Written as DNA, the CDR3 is TGCAGCGTTGAAGCCCGGACTAGCGGGGGGGAGCAGTTCTTC. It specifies CSVEARTSGGEQFF.

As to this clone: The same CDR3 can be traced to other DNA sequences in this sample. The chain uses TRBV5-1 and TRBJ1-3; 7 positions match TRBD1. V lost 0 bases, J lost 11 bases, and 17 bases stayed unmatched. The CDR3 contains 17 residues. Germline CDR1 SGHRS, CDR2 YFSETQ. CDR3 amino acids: CASSLEDRSNPGAAIYF. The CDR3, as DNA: TGCGCCAGCAGCTTGGAGGACAGGTCAAACCCCGGTGCTGCCATATATTTT. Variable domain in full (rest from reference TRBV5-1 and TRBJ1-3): KAGVTQTPRYLIKTRGQQVTLSCSPISGHRSVSWYQQTPGQGLQFLFEYFSETQRNKGNFPGRFSGRQFSNSRSEMNVSTLELGDSALYLCASSLEDRSNPGAAIYFGEGSWLTVV.

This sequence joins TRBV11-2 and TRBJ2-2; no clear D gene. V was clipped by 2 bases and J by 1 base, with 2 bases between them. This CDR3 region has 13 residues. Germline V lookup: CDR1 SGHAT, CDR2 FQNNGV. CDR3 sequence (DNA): TGTGCCAGCAGCTTACTGAACACCGGGGAGCTGTTTTTT. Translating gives CASSLLNTGELFF.

CDR3 DNA sequence: TGCGCCAGCAGCTTGGGCTACCTGTTGGGACTAGCGGGAAGGGACACAGATACGCAGTATTTT. Protein sequence: CASSLGYLLGLAGRDTDTQYF. The V call is TRBV5-1, the J call TRBJ2-3; 13 bases are a match to TRBD2. This CDR3 spans 21 amino acids. Losses at the gene ends were 0 bases for V and 2 bases for J; bases not matched to a gene: 15. Germline V gives CDR1 SGHRS, CDR2 YFSETQ.

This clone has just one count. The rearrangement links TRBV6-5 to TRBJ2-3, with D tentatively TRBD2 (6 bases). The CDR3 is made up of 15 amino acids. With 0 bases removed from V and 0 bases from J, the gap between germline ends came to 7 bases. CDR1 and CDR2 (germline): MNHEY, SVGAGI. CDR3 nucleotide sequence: TGTGCCAGCAGTTACTCGCGGGACAGCACAGATACGCAGTATTTT. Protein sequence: CASSYSRDSTDTQYF.

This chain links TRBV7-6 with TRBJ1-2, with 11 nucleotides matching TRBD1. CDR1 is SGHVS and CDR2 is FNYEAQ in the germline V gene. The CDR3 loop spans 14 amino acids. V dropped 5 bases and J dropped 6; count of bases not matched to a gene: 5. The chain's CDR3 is CASSAGTGGNGYTF. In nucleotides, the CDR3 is TGTGCCAGCAGCGCTGGGACAGGGGGGAATGGCTACACCTTC.